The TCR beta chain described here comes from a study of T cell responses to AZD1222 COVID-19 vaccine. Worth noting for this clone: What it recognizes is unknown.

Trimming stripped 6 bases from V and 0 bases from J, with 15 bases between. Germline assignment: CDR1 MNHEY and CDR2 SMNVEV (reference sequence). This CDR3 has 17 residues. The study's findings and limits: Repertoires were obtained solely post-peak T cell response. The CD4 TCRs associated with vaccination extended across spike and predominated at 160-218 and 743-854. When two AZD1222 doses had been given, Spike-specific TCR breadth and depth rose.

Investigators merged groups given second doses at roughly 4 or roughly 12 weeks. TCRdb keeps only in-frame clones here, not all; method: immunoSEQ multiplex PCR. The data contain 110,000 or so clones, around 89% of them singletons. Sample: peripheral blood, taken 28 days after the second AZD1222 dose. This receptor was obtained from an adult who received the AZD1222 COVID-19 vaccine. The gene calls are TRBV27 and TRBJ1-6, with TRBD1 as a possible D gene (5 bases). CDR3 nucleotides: TGTGCCAGCAGCCGCAGGGTTCAGCTCTCCTATAATTCACCCCTCCACTTT. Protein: CASSRRVQLSYNSPLHF.